The T cell receptor (beta chain) under discussion was sequenced for a study of molecular identifiers for immune sequencing clone quantification. Whole-study context: Naive CD8 cell RNA, from around 20,000 or 99,000 cells, was split five ways in replicates, with four sequenced. Study conclusions and caveats: Effector cells kept over 98% of their molecules in clones above 20 RNA copies, while naive cells kept under 1% there.

At least ten counts were recorded for this clonotype. Its antigen is undetermined. Making the bulk TCR libraries relied on previously described methods and listed TCR primers. TCRdb recomputed calls from the PCR reads with MiXCR, one row per CDR3 protein. The table has under 350,000 distinct CDR3 sequences, roughly 24% seen once; the top ten hold about 0.7%. V lost 1 base to trimming and J lost 6 bases, with 10 bases between them. CDR3 length: 14 residues. Looked up from germline, CDR1 is SEHNR and CDR2 is FQNEAQ (reference sequence). Source material: naive CD8+ T cells from blood, with Jurkat cell RNA spiked in. Subset reported: FACS-sorted CD8+CD4-CCR7+CD45RA+ naive T cells. The sequence came from a human donor in good health. Some libraries in this study had Jurkat cell RNA spiked in. V is TRBV7-9 and J is TRBJ1-5; no reliable D call. The CDR3 region is CASSLEGLGQPQHF. The CDR3 nucleotides read TGTGCCAGCAGCTTAGAAGGGCTCGGTCAGCCCCAGCATTTT.